This T cell receptor (beta chain) was recovered during a study of identical twins. General study findings and limits: Monozygotic twin pairs showed more out-of-frame TCR alpha sharing than models estimated.

Looked up from germline, CDR1 is MGHRA and CDR2 is YSYEKL. V was trimmed by 1 base and J by 4 bases, leaving 8 bases between them. The CDR3 has 15 residues. One entry per CDR3 protein results from TCRdb running MiXCR on the 5' RACE reads. The sample shows approximately 240,000 distinct CDR3 sequences, over 12% of them seen only once. A note on this clonotype: Its antigen remains unknown.

This rearrangement joins TRBV4-1 to TRBJ2-6; no clear D. The sequence came from a woman aged 18-30 years in good health. Input material: memory (CD45RO+) T cells sorted from blood. CDR3 residues: CASSQARAGANVLTF. In DNA form, the CDR3 reads TGCGCCAGCAGCCAAGCCCGGGCAGGGGCCAACGTCCTGACTTTC.